The clone carrying this T cell receptor beta chain was recorded many times. Its antigen is still unknown. The data were taken from a study of T cell repertoires in cytomegalovirus infection. TCRdb ran MiXCR on the reads and lists one entry per CDR3 protein. The sample lists about 740,000 distinct CDR3 sequences, 33% occurring once. Germline CDR1 is SGHTA and CDR2 is FQGNSA. The CDR3 loop spans 13 amino acids. With 4 bases removed from V and 2 bases from J, the gap between germline ends came to 7 bases. Here the sequenced sample was cultured PBMCs, taken from culture after CMV antigen stimulation. The gene calls are TRBV7-2 and TRBJ2-3; D remains unclear. The source is a human donor in good health (CMV status not recorded). Some clones in this sample may be carry-over from other donors' samples. CDR3 nucleotides: TGTGCCAGCAGCTACCTCGACACAGATACGCAGTATTTT. Its protein product is CASSYLDTDTQYF.